Below are 14 T cell receptor beta chains sequenced from a single sample in a study of blood T cell repertoires in COVID-19. Some clones are missing from TCRdb's copy, which holds only in-frame ones; the method was immunoSEQ multiplex PCR. The table lists just over 300,000 clones, 70% to 90% of them singletons. Material: PBMCs or T cells enriched from blood (not recorded which). These receptors were obtained from a man aged 30 to 39 who had recovered from COVID-19.

The chain has TRBV7-3 and TRBJ2-2; TRBD2 aligns across 9 bases. Trimming removed 0 bases from V and 4 bases from J; junction bases left unmatched: 0. The CDR3 runs to 15 residues. In germline, CDR1 is SGHTA, CDR2 FQGTGA. This chain's CDR3 is CASSLTSGGTGELFF. The DNA for the CDR3 is TGTGCCAGCAGCTTAACTAGCGGGGGCACCGGGGAGCTGTTTTTT.

The V gene is TRBV5-1, the J gene TRBJ1-2; maybe TRBD1 (6 bases). There are 14 residues in the CDR3. Trimming pared 4 bases from V and 1 base from J, leaving 11 bases between. The V gene's germline CDR1 is SGHRS and CDR2 YFSETQ. CDR3 coding DNA: TGCGCCAGCAGCGAGGACAGAGGTAACTATGGCTACACCTTC. This encodes CASSEDRGNYGYTF. The complete variable domain, with remaining parts taken from reference TRBV5-1 and TRBJ1-2, reads KAGVTQTPRYLIKTRGQQVTLSCSPISGHRSVSWYQQTPGQGLQFLFEYFSETQRNKGNFPGRFSGRQFSNSRSEMNVSTLELGDSALYLCASSEDRGNYGYTFGSGTRLTVV.

The chain combines TRBV6-5 with TRBJ2-5; maybe TRBD2 (6 bases). The CDR3 has 15 amino acids. Germline lookup yields CDR1 MNHEY and CDR2 SVGAGI. V gave up 0 bases and J gave up 3 bases, with 11 bases separating them. The CDR3 reads CASSYSGTSKETQYF. The CDR3, as DNA: TGTGCCAGCAGTTACTCCGGGACTTCGAAAGAGACCCAGTACTTC.

This clone has a handful of counts. This sequence joins TRBV2 and TRBJ2-5; TRBD2 is a possible D gene (6 bases). Trimming removed 4 bases from V and 1 base from J, with 10 bases in between. In germline, CDR1 is SNHLY, CDR2 FYNNEI. CDR3 length: 14 amino acids. The CDR3 DNA is TGTGCCAGCAGTGGGGTCGGGGGCCAAGAGACCCAGTACTTC. This codes for CASSGVGGQETQYF.

This chain joins TRBV9 and TRBJ1-1; 9 bases line up with TRBD1. This CDR3 has 16 amino acids. Trimming at V came to 3 bases and at J to 4 bases, leaving 10 bases not matched to a gene. Germline V gives CDR1 SGDLS, CDR2 YYNGEE. The CDR3 loop is CASSANRDRASTEAFF. CDR3 nucleotides: TGTGCCAGCAGCGCCAACCGGGACAGGGCCTCCACTGAAGCTTTCTTT.

J is TRBJ1-3 and V is TRBV19; D call uncertain. Trimming shortened V by 5 bases and J by 7 bases, and 9 bases separated the two germline ends. Germline CDR1 LNHDA, CDR2 SQIVND (reference sequence). This CDR3 is 12 amino acids long. CDR3 in DNA: TGTGCCAGTAGTCTAACGCGGAACACCATATATTTT. Protein sequence: CASSLTRNTIYF.

The chain is built from TRBV5-4 and TRBJ2-5, with D possibly TRBD2 on 5 matching bases. The V end lost 4 bases, the J end lost 1 base, and 8 bases lay between the germline ends. The CDR3 is 13 amino acids. Germline V gene sequence: CDR1 SGHNT, CDR2 YYREEE (reference sequence). CDR3 sequence reads: CASSRTPQETQYF. The DNA of the CDR3 is TGTGCCAGCAGCAGGACTCCCCAAGAGACCCAGTACTTC.

The rearrangement joins TRBV4-3 to TRBJ2-3; TRBD2 matches at 8 bases. Germline V gene data show CDR1 as LGHNA and CDR2 as YSLEER. The CDR3 sequence is 17 residues long. Trimming removed 0 bases from V and 1 base from J; junction bases left unmatched: 6. The CDR3 protein is CASSQDLRSGGTDTQYF. The CDR3 DNA reads TGCGCCAGCAGCCAAGATCTTCGTAGCGGGGGCACAGATACGCAGTATTTT.

The V and J genes are TRBV7-2 and TRBJ2-5; D is possibly TRBD1 (5 bases). Germline CDR1 is SGHTA and CDR2 is FQGNSA. V was pared by 2 bases and J by 5 bases, with 12 bases between. This CDR3 is 14 amino acids long. In DNA, the CDR3 is TGTGCCAGCAGCTTAATGGGGCCAAGGGAGACCCAGTACTTC. Its translation: CASSLMGPRETQYF. The variable domain in full, with the rest retrieved from reference TRBV7-2 and TRBJ2-5, is GAGVSQSPSNKVTEKGKDVELRCDPISGHTALYWYRQSLGQGLEFLIYFQGNSAPDKSGLPSDRFSAERTGGSVSTLTIQRTQQEDSAVYLCASSLMGPRETQYFGPGTRLLVL.

On this clone itself: This likely comes from a read error, as the CDR3 has no conserved phenylalanine or tryptophan at its end. No DNA is shown, since the ends of the CDR3 on it are uncertain; the CDR3 is the one TCRdb lists. This chain uses TRBV12-3 or TRBV12-4 with TRBJ1-1. The CDR3 length equals 13 residues, ends included. CDR3 in amino acids: CASSLTPSSEGLI.

This clone occurred a few times. The germline gene is not matched at one end of the junction; a read error may be the cause. V and J are TRBV5-1 and TRBJ2-4; no firm D call. Germline CDR1 reads SGHRS; CDR2 reads YFSETQ. The CDR3 is 14 residues long. CDR3 DNA: TGCGCCAGCAGCTTGATAGGAGCCGAAAACATTCAGTACTTC. This codes for CASSLIGAENIQYF.

Turning to this clone: Other DNA variants within this sample encode the same CDR3. This chain joins TRBV30 and TRBJ1-2, with unresolved D. This CDR3 spans 11 amino acids. Germline CDR1 is GTSNPN and CDR2 is SVGIG (reference sequence). V was clipped by 5 bases and J by 4 bases, with 8 bases between them. This chain's CDR3 is CAWSRGYGYTF. The CDR3 coding sequence is TGTGCCTGGTCACGGGGCTATGGCTACACCTTC.

This clone was counted a single time. V usage is TRBV5-1 and J usage is TRBJ1-1, with a weak D call TRBD1 (5 bases). Germline values: CDR1 SGHRS, CDR2 YFSETQ. The V end was cut by 3 bases, the J end by 1 base, with 10 bases between. The CDR3 totals 14 residues. CDR3 in amino acids: CASSWQGENTEAFF. DNA for the CDR3: TGCGCCAGCAGCTGGCAGGGCGAGAACACTGAAGCTTTCTTT.

Relative to its sample, this clone is medium-sized. This rearrangement joins TRBV7-9 to TRBJ1-2, with TRBD1 matching 9 bases. This CDR3 comprises 16 residues. The germline CDR1 and CDR2 sequences are SEHNR and FQNEAQ (reference sequence). Trimming took 4 bases from V and 4 from J; bases not matched to a gene: 10. CDR3 DNA: TGTGCCAGCAGCTCCCGGACAGGGGAGCTCGCCTATGGCTACACCTTC. Translating gives CASSSRTGELAYGYTF.